These 22 T cell receptor beta chains were all obtained from the same sample, sequenced in a study of neoadjuvant anti-PD-1 for oral cavity cancer. The repertoire was sequenced with immunoSEQ multiplex PCR; TCRdb's copy has only in-frame clones and lacks some. Among about 7,100 clones, 50% to 75% were seen once, and the ten largest hold 5% to 6.5%. Material: tumor tissue, obtained before nivolumab (anti-PD-1) treatment. These receptors were taken from a person aged 40 to 85 with oral cavity squamous cell carcinoma.

The rearrangement joins TRBV6-6 to TRBJ2-1, with TRBD2 identical over 15 bases. With V trimmed by 4 bases and J by 7 bases, 5 bases remained unmatched. The CDR3 totals 16 residues. Germline CDR1 reads MNHNY; CDR2 reads SVGAGI (reference sequence). This CDR3 reads CASSSPGTSGRNEQFF. DNA for the CDR3: TGTGCCAGCAGTTCCCCCGGGACTAGCGGGAGGAATGAGCAGTTCTTC.

This clone was counted a single time. This sequence joins TRBV6-5 and TRBJ1-4; D is perhaps TRBD1 (6 bases). V was shortened by 2 bases and J by 8 bases, with 12 bases between the two germline ends. Germline values: CDR1 MNHEY, CDR2 SVGAGI. This CDR3 spans 14 amino acids. The CDR3 coding sequence is TGTGCCAGCAGTTACGGGGGGCCAGGGGAAAAACTGTTTTTT. Amino acid sequence: CASSYGGPGEKLFF.

The V gene is TRBV28, the J gene TRBJ2-7; 11 positions agree with TRBD1. V lost 10 bases and J lost 3; bases outside the gene matches: 5. This CDR3 region has 13 residues. Per the germline V gene, CDR1 is MDHEN and CDR2 is SYDVKM. The CDR3 region is CATSDRGRYEQYF. The CDR3 nucleotides read TGTGCCACCTCGGACAGGGGGCGCTACGAGCAGTACTTC.

The chain combines TRBV5-5 with TRBJ2-1; 8 nucleotides match TRBD2. CDR1 and CDR2 from the germline V gene are SGHKS and YYEKEE (reference sequence). The CDR3 spans 17 residues. Trimming at V came to 4 bases and at J to 0 bases, leaving 9 bases not matched to a gene. CDR3: CASSDRLAPSSYNEQFF. The CDR3 DNA sequence: TGTGCCAGCAGCGACAGACTAGCGCCGAGCTCCTACAATGAGCAGTTCTTC.

J is TRBJ2-1 and V is TRBV18; 7 positions match TRBD2. The J segment lost 3 bases and the V segment lost 4 bases, leaving 3 bases of the junction unmatched. The CDR3 has 14 residues. The germline CDR1 and CDR2 sequences are KGHSH and LQKENI. The CDR3 DNA reads TGTGCCAGCTCACGGGCTAGCGGCTACAATGAGCAGTTCTTC. Translation gives CASSRASGYNEQFF.

This rearrangement joins TRBV2 to TRBJ2-1; 7 nucleotides match TRBD1. Germline values: CDR1 SNHLY, CDR2 FYNNEI. The CDR3 contains 13 residues. J gave up 6 bases and V 8 bases, and 7 bases lay outside the gene matches. The CDR3 coding sequence is TGTGCCAGCGAAAAGGGGGCTAGCAATGAGCAGTTCTTC. Translation gives CASEKGASNEQFF.

V usage is TRBV7-9 and J usage is TRBJ1-1; TRBD1 matches at 7 bases. Germline V gives CDR1 SEHNR, CDR2 FQNEAQ (reference sequence). This CDR3 region has 13 residues. Germline trimming cut 3 bases from V and 6 bases from J; bases unmatched to any gene: 4. The CDR3 is CASSFYQGAEAFF. The DNA of the CDR3 is TGTGCCAGCAGCTTCTACCAGGGGGCTGAAGCTTTCTTT.

This clone was recorded only once. The chain uses TRBV6-4 and TRBJ2-3, with 10 nucleotides matching TRBD2. The trim removed 3 bases at V and 2 bases at J, leaving 8 bases unmatched. There are 17 residues in the CDR3. Germline values: CDR1 MRHNA, CDR2 SNTAGT. The CDR3 loop is CASSEVASGGYTDTQYF. As DNA, the CDR3 is TGTGCCAGCAGTGAGGTGGCTAGCGGGGGATACACAGATACGCAGTATTTT.

This rearrangement joins TRBV7-9 to TRBJ1-4; 9 bases agree with TRBD1. Germline-derived CDR1 and CDR2 are SEHNR and FQNEAQ (reference sequence). The CDR3 runs 14 residues. V gave up 5 bases and J gave up 7 bases; unmatched junction bases: 5. CDR3 nucleotides: TGTGCCAGCAGCCCGGACAGGGGAGTTGAAAAACTGTTTTTT. Translating it yields CASSPDRGVEKLFF.

The chain combines TRBV6-1 with TRBJ1-2; TRBD1 matches 7 bases. The junction had 6 bases not matched to a gene; V was cut back by 4 bases and J by 7 bases. The length of the CDR3 is 13 residues. From germline, CDR1 is MNHNS and CDR2 SASEGT. The CDR3 region is CASSVTGAAGYTF. The CDR3 DNA follows: TGTGCCAGCAGTGTCACAGGGGCGGCTGGCTACACCTTC.

The chain has TRBV5-4 and TRBJ2-4, with D possibly matching TRBD1 (6 bases). Trimming removed 2 bases from V and 2 bases from J, with 14 bases in between. CDR3 length: 16 residues. Per germline, CDR1 SGHNT and CDR2 YYREEE (reference sequence). The CDR3 DNA is TGTGCCAGCAGCTTCCCACAACAGGGCTCCAAAAACATTCAGTACTTC. This gives the protein CASSFPQQGSKNIQYF.

The chain has TRBV4-2 and TRBJ1-1, with a tentative D call TRBD1 (6 bases). CDR1 is LGHNA, CDR2 YNFKEQ, per germline. There are 16 residues in the CDR3. V lost 0 bases and J lost 0, with 11 bases in between. This CDR3 is CASSQDSDRLNTEAFF. DNA for the CDR3: TGTGCCAGCAGCCAAGATTCGGACAGATTGAACACTGAAGCTTTCTTT.

This rearrangement joins TRBV5-1 to TRBJ1-1; TRBD1 matches at 7 bases. Losses at the gene ends were 3 bases for V and 4 bases for J; bases not matched to a gene: 6. The germline V gene encodes CDR1 SGHRS and CDR2 YFSETQ. This CDR3 region has 14 residues. The CDR3 here is CASSWRQGATEAFF. The CDR3 nucleotides read TGCGCCAGCAGCTGGAGACAGGGCGCCACTGAAGCTTTCTTT.

The rearrangement joins TRBV19 to TRBJ1-2; no clear D. This CDR3 comprises 14 residues. Germline lookup yields CDR1 LNHDA and CDR2 SQIVND (reference sequence). The ends were cut back, 8 bases at V and 7 bases at J, with 20 bases in the middle. CDR3 sequence reads: CASRLEPYSGGYTF. The CDR3 nucleotides are TGTGCCAGTCGCTTAGAGCCCTATTCCGGTGGCTACACCTTC. Looking up the rest from reference TRBV19 and TRBJ1-2 gives the full variable domain: DGGITQSPKYLFRKEGQNVTLSCEQNLNHDAMYWYRQDPGQGLRLIYYSQIVNDFQKGDIAEGYSVSREKKESFPLTVTSAQKNPTAFYLCASRLEPYSGGYTFGSGTRLTVV.

The chain is built from TRBV29-1 and TRBJ2-3; the D gene is possibly TRBD1 (7 bases). The CDR3 runs 15 residues. Per the germline V gene, CDR1 is SQVTM and CDR2 is ANQGSEA. Trimming cost V 3 bases and J 0 bases, with 13 bases left between them. CDR3 amino acids: CSVDSQGGSTDTQYF. DNA of the CDR3: TGCAGCGTTGATTCTCAGGGGGGTAGCACAGATACGCAGTATTTT.

The chain links TRBV19 to TRBJ2-5; D uncertain. Germline assignment: CDR1 LNHDA and CDR2 SQIVND (reference sequence). The CDR3 runs 13 residues. V was cut by 3 bases and J by 3 bases, with 8 bases left in between. CDR3 nucleotide sequence: TGTGCCAGTAGTATTAAACAGAAAGAGACCCAGTACTTC. It yields the protein CASSIKQKETQYF.

CDR3 residues: CASSLDREWADTQYF. CDR3 nucleotide sequence: TGCGCCAGCAGCTTGGACAGGGAATGGGCAGATACGCAGTATTTT. The chain combines TRBV5-1 with TRBJ2-3; D may be TRBD1 (6 bases). CDR1 is SGHRS and CDR2 is YFSETQ in the germline V gene. Trimming cost V 0 bases and J 4 bases, with 12 bases left between them. The CDR3 contains 15 residues.

This clone was seen more than once but under ten times. The V and J genes are TRBV5-1 and TRBJ1-6; D perhaps matches TRBD1 (5 bases). This CDR3 is built from 15 residues. CDR1 is SGHRS, CDR2 YFSETQ, per germline. Trimming pared 1 base from V and 6 bases from J, leaving 11 bases between. The CDR3 reads CASSLLGQPNSPLHF. The CDR3 DNA follows: TGCGCCAGCAGCTTGCTGGGGCAGCCTAATTCACCCCTCCACTTT.

In this sample, this clone turned up once. The chain couples TRBV27 to TRBJ2-6, with TRBD1 matching 9 bases. The CDR3 extends over 18 amino acids. The V and J ends lost 7 bases and 0 bases, in that order; junction bases with no gene match: 10. Looked up from germline, CDR1 is MNHEY and CDR2 is SMNVEV (reference sequence). The CDR3 DNA reads TGTGCCAGCATGAGGGACAGGGTAGTAGTCTCTGGGGCCAACGTCCTGACTTTC. Protein product: CASMRDRVVVSGANVLTF.

This clone was observed a few times. The rearrangement links TRBV5-4 to TRBJ1-1; D is unclear. Germline V gene data show CDR1 as SGHNT and CDR2 as YYREEE (reference sequence). The V gene lost 0 bases and the J gene lost 1 base, with 4 bases spanning the gap. The CDR3 totals 13 residues. The CDR3 is CASSLAGNTEAFF. The CDR3 DNA reads TGTGCCAGCAGCTTGGCAGGGAACACTGAAGCTTTCTTT.

The V call is TRBV19, the J call TRBJ1-1; D remains unclear. CDR1 is LNHDA and CDR2 is SQIVND in the germline V gene (reference sequence). The CDR3 has 14 residues. The V gene lost 8 bases and the J gene lost 1 base, with 14 bases spanning the gap. The CDR3 spells CASGNRLRNTEAFF. For the CDR3, the DNA is TGTGCCAGTGGGAACCGCCTGAGGAACACTGAAGCTTTCTTT.

This clone turned up a few times. V and J are TRBV27 and TRBJ2-3; D is perhaps TRBD2 (6 bases). Germline V gives CDR1 MNHEY, CDR2 SMNVEV (reference sequence). With 8 bases removed from V and 0 bases from J, the gap between germline ends came to 15 bases. This CDR3 is built from 15 residues. CDR3 bases: TGTGCCAGCGCCTCTTCGGGGAGGAGCACAGATACGCAGTATTTT. It encodes CASASSGRSTDTQYF.